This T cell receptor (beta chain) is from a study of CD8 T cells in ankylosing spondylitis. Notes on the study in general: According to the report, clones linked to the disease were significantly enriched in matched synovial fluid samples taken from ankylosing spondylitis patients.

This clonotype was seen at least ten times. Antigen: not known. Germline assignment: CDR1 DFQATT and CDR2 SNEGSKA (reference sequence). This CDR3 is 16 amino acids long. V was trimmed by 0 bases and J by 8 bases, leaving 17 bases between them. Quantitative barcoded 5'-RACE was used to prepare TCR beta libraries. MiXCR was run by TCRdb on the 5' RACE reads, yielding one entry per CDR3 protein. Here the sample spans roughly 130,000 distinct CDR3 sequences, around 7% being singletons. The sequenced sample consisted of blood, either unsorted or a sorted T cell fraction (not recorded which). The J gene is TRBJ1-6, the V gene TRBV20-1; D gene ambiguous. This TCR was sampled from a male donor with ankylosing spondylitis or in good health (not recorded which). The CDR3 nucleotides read TGCAGTGCTAGAGAAGGAGGGATCTACCTTGATTCACCCCTCCACTTT. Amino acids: CSAREGGIYLDSPLHF.